The 3 T cell receptor beta chains listed next were all sequenced from one sample in a study of beta chain features in type 1 diabetes. Antigen specificity for these receptors is unknown. General study points: Shortening of TCRB CDR3s, moderate but significant, appeared in all four CD4+ subsets of Type 1 diabetes patients.

What was sequenced were expressed TCRB transcripts, since all of the isolated RNA had been reverse transcribed. Generated by immunoSEQ multiplex PCR, the TCRdb table keeps only in-frame clones and is missing some. The table records 500,000 to 850,000 clones, roughly an eighth of them present only once. What was sequenced was naive CD4+ T cells from blood. The receptors here all came from a man in his late teens or twenties with type 1 diabetes.

The gene calls are TRBV19 and TRBJ2-5, with 9 positions matching TRBD2. The J segment lost 2 bases and the V segment lost 7 bases, leaving 8 bases of the junction unmatched. CDR3 length: 15 amino acids. Germline-derived CDR1 and CDR2 are LNHDA and SQIVND (reference sequence). CDR3 sequence: CASTRSGRWQETQYF. The CDR3 nucleotides are TGTGCCAGTACCAGGAGCGGGAGGTGGCAAGAGACCCAGTACTTC.

The chain carries TRBV5-1 and TRBJ2-1; D is uncertain. V lost 4 bases and J lost 9, with 17 bases in between. The CDR3 spans 14 residues. Looked up from germline, CDR1 is SGHRS and CDR2 is YFSETQ. The CDR3 DNA follows: TGCGCCAGCAGCGCCCCCGGCGTTTTGGGTGAGCAGTTCTTC. Protein: CASSAPGVLGEQFF.

The rearrangement joins TRBV18 to TRBJ2-6, with a tentative D call TRBD1 (6 bases). Per the germline V gene, CDR1 is KGHSH and CDR2 is LQKENI. The CDR3 loop spans 17 amino acids. Between the trimmed V and J ends, which lost 1 base and 2 bases, there was a span of 12 bases. DNA of the CDR3: TGTGCCAGCTCACCACTGGGGTCAGGGGCTGGGGCCAACGTCCTGACTTTC. As protein: CASSPLGSGAGANVLTF.